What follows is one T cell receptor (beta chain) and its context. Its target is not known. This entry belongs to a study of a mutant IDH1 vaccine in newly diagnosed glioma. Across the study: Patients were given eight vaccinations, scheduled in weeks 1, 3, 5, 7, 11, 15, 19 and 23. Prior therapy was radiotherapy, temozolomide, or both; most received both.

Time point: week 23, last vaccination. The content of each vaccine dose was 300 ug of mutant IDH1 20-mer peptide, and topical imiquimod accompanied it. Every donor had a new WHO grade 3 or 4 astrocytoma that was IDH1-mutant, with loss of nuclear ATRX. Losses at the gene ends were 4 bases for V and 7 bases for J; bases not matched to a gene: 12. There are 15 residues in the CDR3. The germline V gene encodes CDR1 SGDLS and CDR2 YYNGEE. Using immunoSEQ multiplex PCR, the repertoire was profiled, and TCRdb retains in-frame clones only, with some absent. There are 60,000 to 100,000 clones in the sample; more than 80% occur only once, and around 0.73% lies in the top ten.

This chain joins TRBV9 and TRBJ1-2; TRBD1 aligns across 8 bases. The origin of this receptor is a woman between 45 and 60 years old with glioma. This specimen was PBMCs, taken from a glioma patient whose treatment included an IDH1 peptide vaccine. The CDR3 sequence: CASSPMDRAGIGYTF. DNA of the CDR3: TGTGCCAGCAGCCCGATGGACAGGGCGGGAATTGGCTACACCTTC.